The present T cell receptor (beta chain) was sequenced within a study of T cell repertoires in cytomegalovirus infection. As for the study in general: Well-studied HLA-B-restricted epitopes and recently identified HLA-C-restricted epitopes of CMV were both used in the study. Public TCR beta signatures marked donors with CMV infection and the matching HLA. Study-wide results and limits: Dominating the ex vivo response were TCR beta clonotypes that were CMV-specific and HLA-C-restricted.

TCRdb redid the calling of the reads with MiXCR, one entry per CDR3 protein. This sample yields roughly 340,000 distinct CDR3 sequences, of which just under 30% are seen a single time; around 20% belongs to the top ten. This clonotype was seen at least ten times. The antigen is unknown. The V gene end was trimmed by 1 base and the J gene end by 1 base; junction bases not matched to a gene: 9. The length of the CDR3 is 18 residues. The germline V gene has CDR1 MNHNS and CDR2 SASEGT. The TCR originated in a human donor in good health (CMV status not recorded). Some clones in this sample may be carry-over from other donors' samples. The genes are TRBV6-1 and TRBJ1-5; 8 bases match TRBD1. This specimen consisted of cultured PBMCs, obtained from culture after CMV antigen stimulation. Written as DNA, the CDR3 is TGTGCCAGCAGTGAAGTGGGCAGGGGGCGCCGGAGCAATCAGCCCCAGCATTTT. It is translated as CASSEVGRGRRSNQPQHF.